The 8 T cell receptor beta chains below all came from one sample that was sequenced in a study of shared clonotypes between healthy human individuals. Data came from immunoSEQ multiplex PCR; TCRdb stores just in-frame clones and leaves some out. The sample shows 950,000 to 1,100,000 clones, roughly 75% of them seen only once. The sample consisted of memory CD4+ T cells sorted from blood. Subset given: CD45RA-negative fraction. These receptors were obtained from a man between 18 and 35 years old in good health.

V and J are TRBV6-6 and TRBJ1-2; no reliable D call. CDR1 is MNHNY, CDR2 SVGAGI, per germline (reference sequence). CDR3 length equals 15 residues. V lost 7 bases and J lost 1, with 16 bases in between. The CDR3 is CASNDRGDFNYGYTF. The DNA of the CDR3 is TGTGCCAGCAATGACCGGGGAGACTTTAACTATGGCTACACCTTC.

This chain uses TRBV6-5 with TRBJ1-2; no firm D call. The CDR3 contains 15 residues. V lost 7 bases, J lost 0 bases, and 15 bases lay in between. Germline assignment: CDR1 MNHEY and CDR2 SVGAGI. The DNA for the CDR3 is TGTGCCAGCAAGAGATGGACGGACCCTAACTATGGCTACACCTTC. This translates into CASKRWTDPNYGYTF.

The chain joins TRBV9 to TRBJ2-1; TRBD1 aligns across 9 bases. This CDR3 is built from 17 residues. The J segment lost 0 bases and the V segment lost 5 bases, leaving 9 bases of the junction unmatched. CDR1 and CDR2 from the germline V gene are SGDLS and YYNGEE. CDR3 region: CASSRTGDYSSYNEQFF. Written as DNA, the CDR3 is TGTGCCAGCAGTAGGACAGGGGACTACAGCTCCTACAATGAGCAGTTCTTC.

The V call is TRBV11-2, the J call TRBJ1-3, with D possibly matching TRBD1 (6 bases). Trimming took 6 bases from V and 1 from J, leaving 10 bases between them. Germline V gives CDR1 SGHAT, CDR2 FQNNGV. This CDR3 has 14 amino acids. CDR3 in DNA: TGTGCCAGCAGGTTGGGGACATCTGGAAACACCATATATTTT. It codes for CASRLGTSGNTIYF.

The chain is built from TRBV7-9 and TRBJ2-5, with 8 bases identical to TRBD2. From germline, CDR1 is SEHNR and CDR2 FQNEAQ (reference sequence). This CDR3 is built from 16 residues. V was clipped by 8 bases and J by 5 bases; unmatched bases: 16. The CDR3 DNA is TGTGCCAGCGCGAGTGGGGTGTTAGCGGGACCCGAGACCCAGTACTTC. Translating gives CASASGVLAGPETQYF.

The V call is TRBV7-9, the J call TRBJ2-5; a possible D gene is TRBD1 (5 bases). With 5 bases removed from V and 2 bases from J, the gap between germline ends came to 9 bases. The germline V gene encodes CDR1 SEHNR and CDR2 FQNEAQ (reference sequence). CDR3 length: 13 residues. CDR3 in DNA: TGTGCCAGCAGCCGTAGACAGCAAGAGACCCAGTACTTC. It encodes CASSRRQQETQYF.

The table lists this clone with a few counts. The chain joins TRBV7-2 to TRBJ1-6; TRBD1 aligns across 9 bases. The junction had 8 bases not matched to a gene; V was cut back by 2 bases and J by 9 bases. Germline CDR1 SGHTA, CDR2 FQGNSA. The CDR3 has 16 residues. The CDR3 DNA follows: TGTGCCAGCAGCTTACGGGGGACAGGGAAAACTTCACCCCTCCACTTT. Translation gives CASSLRGTGKTSPLHF.

This chain joins TRBV28 and TRBJ1-1, with D unclear. The CDR3 extends over 15 amino acids. Germline values: CDR1 MDHEN, CDR2 SYDVKM. The V end lost 5 bases, the J end lost 2 bases, and 15 bases lay between the germline ends. CDR3 sequence (DNA): TGTGCCAGCAGTCCGCAGAGGAGAGGCAACACTGAAGCTTTCTTT. Amino acid sequence: CASSPQRRGNTEAFF.